These T cell receptor beta chains were read from a single sample in a study of identifying expanded T cells in peripheral blood. The method was immunoSEQ multiplex PCR; TCRdb's version includes in-frame clones alone and lacks a portion of them. The sample shows about 78,000 clones, 84% of them seen only once. Sequencing was done on a sample of blood. The receptors were sampled from a person between 18 and 69 years old in good health. The CDR3 runs from the conserved cysteine through the conserved F or W. A D gene is named only where the DNA matches it firmly. Rows give clone size only sometimes, using once, few, many, or a class for an expanded clone.

TRBD1 | . | TRBJ1-3 | TRBV16 | CASSQVGPGQGAANTIYF | TGTGCCAGCAGCCAAGTCGGACCGGGACAGGGGGCTGCAAACACCATATATTTT
TRBD1 | . | TRBJ1-1 | TRBV10-3 | CAISVGTVNTEAFF | TGTGCCATCAGTGTGGGGACAGTGAACACTGAAGCTTTCTTT
. | . | TRBJ1-2 | TRBV27 | CASSLGADANYGYTF | TGTGCCAGCAGTTTGGGGGCGGATGCTAACTATGGCTACACCTTC
. | . | TRBJ2-7 | TRBV4-3 | CASSQGGLVNAEEQYF | TGCGCCAGCAGCCAAGGTGGGCTGGTGAACGCGGAAGAGCAGTACTTC
TRBD1 | . | TRBJ2-7 | TRBV7-6 | CASSSETGRTYEQYF | TGTGCCAGCAGCTCGGAGACAGGGCGCACCTACGAGCAGTACTTC
. | . | TRBJ2-7 | TRBV11-2 | CASSLDPGPYEQYF | TGTGCCAGCAGCTTAGATCCTGGTCCCTACGAGCAGTACTTC
. | . | TRBJ2-3 | TRBV11-2 | CASKVERVTDTQYF | TGTGCCAGTAAAGTGGAGCGGGTCACAGATACGCAGTATTTT
TRBD2 | . | TRBJ2-1 | TRBV13 | CASSPSGLAGVGFYNEQFF | TGTGCCAGCAGCCCATCGGGACTAGCGGGAGTGGGGTTCTACAATGAGCAGTTCTTC
. | . | TRBJ2-7 | TRBV28 | CASSRDYEQYF | TGTGCCAGCAGCCGGGACTACGAGCAGTACTTC
. | once | TRBJ2-7 | TRBV19 | CASSATWGNYEQYF | TGTGCCAGTAGTGCCACCTGGGGGAACTACGAGCAGTACTTC
. | . | TRBJ2-1 | TRBV27 | CASSLGPALSYNEQFF | TGTGCCAGCAGTTTAGGACCGGCCCTCTCCTACAATGAGCAGTTCTTC
. | . | TRBJ1-3 | TRBV30 | CAWSPPSNTIYF | TGTGCCTGGAGTCCCCCGAGTAACACCATATATTTT
. | . | TRBJ1-1 | TRBV5-1 | CASSWEAGWGANTEAFF | TGCGCCAGCAGCTGGGAGGCAGGGTGGGGGGCGAACACTGAAGCTTTCTTT
. | . | TRBJ2-6 | TRBV28 | CASSPRPSGANVLTF | TGTGCCAGCAGTCCGCGGCCGTCTGGGGCCAACGTCCTGACTTTC
TRBD2 | . | TRBJ2-1 | TRBV4-2 | CASSQDGASGRGNEQFF | TGTGCCAGCAGCCAAGATGGGGCTAGCGGGAGGGGCAATGAGCAGTTCTTC
. | . | TRBJ2-5 | TRBV29-1 | CSVKITGKETQYF | TGCAGCGTTAAAATTACAGGGAAAGAGACCCAGTACTTC
. | . | TRBJ2-2 | TRBV11-2 | CASTKGVNTGELFF | TGTGCCAGCACAAAGGGGGTGAACACCGGGGAGCTGTTTTTT
. | once | TRBJ2-1 | TRBV2 | CASSLLGNEQFF | TGTGCCAGCAGTCTCCTAGGCAATGAGCAGTTCTTC
TRBD1 | . | TRBJ2-1 | TRBV11-1 | CASSRTGGSSYNEQFF | TGTGCCAGCAGCCGGACAGGGGGGAGCTCCTACAATGAGCAGTTCTTC
. | . | TRBJ2-6 | TRBV4-2 | CATAPGTGSSGANVLTF | TGTGCCACCGCTCCCGGGACGGGGAGCTCTGGGGCCAACGTCCTGACTTTC
TRBD1 | . | TRBJ1-4 | TRBV5-1 | CASSLSGQGTNEKLFF | TGCGCCAGCAGCTTGTCAGGACAGGGAACTAATGAAAAACTGTTTTTT
TRBD1 | . | TRBJ2-6 | TRBV7-8 | CASSYGQAGANVLTF | TGTGCCAGCAGCTACGGACAGGCTGGGGCCAACGTCCTGACTTTC
TRBD1 | . | TRBJ2-1 | TRBV9 | CASSPPGGALYNEQFF | TGTGCCAGCTCCCCTCCAGGGGGCGCTTTGTACAATGAGCAGTTCTTC
. | . | TRBJ2-5 | TRBV11-1 | CASSFGHIQETQYF | TGTGCCAGCAGCTTCGGACATATACAAGAGACCCAGTACTTC
. | . | TRBJ2-3 | TRBV10-3 | CAIGSQAPSTDTQYF | TGTGCCATCGGGTCTCAGGCACCCAGTACAGATACGCAGTATTTT
. | . | TRBJ2-7 | TRBV29-1 | CSVYDRDLRASSYEQYF | TGCAGCGTTTACGACCGGGACTTACGTGCCAGCTCCTACGAGCAGTACTTC
. | . | TRBJ2-2 | TRBV29-1 | CSVENAMPTGELFF | TGCAGCGTTGAAAACGCCATGCCCACCGGGGAGCTGTTTTTT
. | . | TRBJ1-3 | TRBV2 | CASSEDAQVVDTIYF | TGTGCCAGCAGTGAAGATGCACAGGTGGTGGACACCATATATTTT
. | . | TRBJ2-1 | TRBV29-1 | CSVVGPLSYNEQFF | TGCAGCGTTGTAGGGCCCCTATCCTACAATGAGCAGTTCTTC
. | . | TRBJ1-1 | TRBV11-2 | CASSPGFVNEAFF | TGTGCCAGCAGCCCCGGTTTTGTTAATGAAGCTTTCTTT
. | . | TRBJ1-2 | TRBV4-1 | CASSQEAGTIYGYTF | TGCGCCAGCAGCCAAGAGGCGGGGACGATCTATGGCTACACCTTC
. | . | TRBJ2-7 | TRBV2 | CASSRRGVPKNDEQYF | TGTGCCAGCAGCCGGCGGGGTGTACCTAAGAACGACGAGCAGTACTTC
. | . | TRBJ2-7 | TRBV5-4 | CASSRPGTSLYEQYF | TGTGCCAGCAGCCGTCCCGGGACTTCCCTTTACGAGCAGTACTTC
. | . | TRBJ2-2 | TRBV6-1 | CASSEVPGFSGELFF | TGTGCCAGCAGTGAAGTCCCGGGGTTCTCCGGGGAGCTGTTTTTT
. | . | TRBJ2-7 | TRBV10-3 | CASHPLWGSSSYEQYF | TGTGCCTCCCACCCCCTTTGGGGCTCCTCCTCCTACGAGCAGTACTTC
TRBD2 | . | TRBJ2-7 | TRBV4-1 | CASSQGIPSGSPYEQYF | TGCGCCAGCAGCCAAGGAATCCCCAGCGGGAGCCCCTACGAGCAGTACTTC
TRBD1 | . | TRBJ2-7 | TRBV28 | CASTATGQGKYEQYF | TGTGCCAGCACCGCAACGGGACAGGGGAAGTACGAGCAGTACTTC
. | . | TRBJ2-1 | TRBV27 | CASSFLWSSYNEQFF | TGTGCCAGCAGTTTTTTGTGGAGCTCCTACAATGAGCAGTTCTTC
. | . | TRBJ1-1 | TRBV9 | CASSPRGGAITEAFF | TGTGCCAGCAGCCCTCGAGGGGGGGCGATCACTGAAGCTTTCTTT
TRBD1 | once | TRBJ2-7 | TRBV7-8 | CASSLAGQGATLYEQYF | TGTGCCAGCAGCTTAGCTGGACAGGGGGCAACACTCTACGAGCAGTACTTC
TRBD2 | once | TRBJ2-7 | TRBV19 | CASSTIVAGGPYEQYF | TGTGCCAGTAGTACAATAGTAGCGGGAGGGCCCTACGAGCAGTACTTC
TRBD2 | . | TRBJ2-5 | TRBV9 | CASSVAPLGLAGALDKETQYF | TGTGCCAGCAGCGTAGCCCCTTTAGGACTAGCGGGAGCCCTTGACAAAGAGACCCAGTACTTC
TRBD2 | . | TRBJ2-1 | TRBV7-3 | CASSSPKRTSGTEGYNEQFF | TGTGCCAGCAGCTCCCCAAAAAGGACTAGCGGGACGGAAGGGTACAATGAGCAGTTCTTC
TRBD2 | . | TRBJ2-2 | TRBV2 | CASGPGLATTGELFF | TGTGCCAGCGGACCGGGACTAGCGACAACCGGGGAGCTGTTTTTT
. | . | TRBJ2-1 | TRBV4-3 | CASSQLGRGEQFF | TGCGCCAGCAGCCAATTGGGGCGTGGTGAGCAGTTCTTC
. | . | TRBJ1-5 | TRBV19 | CASTPLLDSNQPQHF | TGTGCCAGTACCCCCCTATTAGATAGCAATCAGCCCCAGCATTTT
. | . | TRBJ2-3 | TRBV11-2 | CASSLYSDTQYF | TGTGCCAGCAGCTTATACTCAGATACGCAGTATTTT
TRBD1 | once | TRBJ2-7 | TRBV5-1 | CASSSGQVYPYEQYF | TGCGCCAGCAGCTCGGGACAGGTTTATCCCTACGAGCAGTACTTC
TRBD2 | . | TRBJ2-5 | TRBV7-2 | CASSSGLAGETQYF | TGTGCCAGCAGCTCGGGACTAGCGGGAGAGACCCAGTACTTC
. | . | TRBJ2-5 | TRBV11-1 | CASSLGTVQETQYF | TGTGCCAGCAGCTTAGGGACAGTGCAAGAGACCCAGTACTTC
TRBD1 | . | TRBJ2-7 | TRBV5-1 | CASSADRGRSDEQYF | TGCGCCAGCAGCGCGGACAGGGGGCGGTCGGACGAGCAGTACTTC
. | . | TRBJ2-1 | TRBV7-2 | CASSFGGTNEQFF | TGTGCCAGCAGCTTTGGCGGGACTAATGAGCAGTTCTTC
. | . | TRBJ2-2 | TRBV5-1 | CASSQGRSSNTGELFF | TGCGCCAGCAGCCAGGGACGATCATCGAACACCGGGGAGCTGTTTTTT